The 9 T cell receptor beta chains below come from one sample, sequenced in a study of cytomegalovirus exposure and HLA in healthy donors. This PCR relied on a set of 60 Vbeta primers and 13 Jbeta primers. The repertoire was sequenced with immunoSEQ multiplex PCR; TCRdb's copy has only in-frame clones and lacks some. The data hold roughly 200,000 clones, with roughly 74% observed a single time. The sequencing input was PBMCs. Every receptor here comes from a woman aged 25 to 45 in good health and CMV-seronegative.

As DNA, the CDR3 is TGCGCCAGCAGTGCGCTAGCGAACACCGGGGAGCTGTTTTTT. Its translation: CASSALANTGELFF. The chain employs TRBV10-2 and TRBJ2-2; D not resolved. Germline CDR1 is WSHSY and CDR2 is SAAADI. Trimming shortened V by 4 bases and J by 0 bases, and 6 bases separated the two germline ends. The CDR3 has 14 residues.

This clone showed up just a few times. This chain joins TRBV18 and TRBJ2-5; D is perhaps TRBD2 (6 bases). Per the germline V gene, CDR1 is KGHSH and CDR2 is LQKENI. The CDR3 is 15 amino acids. V gave up 0 bases and J gave up 2 bases, with 10 bases separating them. In nucleotides, the CDR3 is TGTGCCAGCTCACCACCCGGGGGAGTACAAGAGACCCAGTACTTC. Its protein is CASSPPGGVQETQYF.

CDR3 in DNA: TGTGCCAGCAGCTTCAGGACAGATACTAGCGGGAGAAGGAATGAGCAGTTCTTC. Its translation: CASSFRTDTSGRRNEQFF. This chain connects TRBV13 to TRBJ2-1; 11 bases map to TRBD2. This CDR3 is 18 amino acids long. V gave up 3 bases and J gave up 7 bases; unmatched junction bases: 14. Per germline, CDR1 PRHDT and CDR2 FYEKMQ (reference sequence). Full variable domain (rest looked up from reference TRBV13 and TRBJ2-1): AAGVIQSPRHLIKEKRETATLKCYPIPRHDTVYWYQQGPGQDPQFLISFYEKMQSDKGSIPDRFSAQQFSDYHSELNMSSLELGDSALYFCASSFRTDTSGRRNEQFFGPGTRLTVL.

The chain employs TRBV29-1 and TRBJ2-5, with 13 nucleotides matching TRBD2. Trimming took 7 bases from V and 5 from J; bases not matched to a gene: 13. Germline CDR1 SQVTM, CDR2 ANQGSEA. This CDR3 spans 16 amino acids. The CDR3 nucleotides read TGCAGCGGTTCAAGGACTAGCGGGAGCCTAGGGGAGACCCAGTACTTC. Residues: CSGSRTSGSLGETQYF.

The CDR3 region is CASSFSRGVETQYF. CDR3 sequence (DNA): TGCGCCAGCAGCTTTTCGCGGGGTGTCGAGACCCAGTACTTC. The rearrangement joins TRBV5-1 to TRBJ2-5, with a tentative D call TRBD2 (6 bases). Germline V CDR1 and CDR2: SGHRS, YFSETQ. This CDR3 has 14 residues. V lost 2 bases, J lost 5 bases, and 13 bases lay in between.

This clone showed up just a few times. This chain uses TRBV6-1 with TRBJ1-1; D not certain. The CDR3 consists of 12 residues. Between the trimmed V and J ends, which lost 2 bases and 3 bases, there was a span of 4 bases. Germline values: CDR1 MNHNS, CDR2 SASEGT. This chain's CDR3 is CASSERDTEAFF. CDR3 DNA sequence: TGTGCCAGCAGTGAAAGAGACACTGAAGCTTTCTTT.

The V gene is TRBV2, the J gene TRBJ2-7; D is undetermined. V gave up 6 bases and J gave up 3 bases, with 12 bases separating them. This CDR3 spans 13 amino acids. The germline V gene encodes CDR1 SNHLY and CDR2 FYNNEI. CDR3 loop: CASSATQDYEQYF. Here the CDR3 DNA reads TGTGCCAGCAGCGCAACCCAGGACTACGAGCAGTACTTC.

This clone was seen a few times. This chain uses TRBV5-4 with TRBJ2-1, with 8 positions matching TRBD2. The junction had 6 bases not matched to a gene; V was cut back by 0 bases and J by 7 bases. Germline-derived CDR1 and CDR2 are SGHNT and YYREEE (reference sequence). The CDR3 totals 15 residues. The CDR3 bases are TGTGCCAGCAGCTTGGAGGGCGGGACTAGGAATGAGCAGTTCTTC. The encoded protein is CASSLEGGTRNEQFF.

This clone was observed a few times. The chain recombines TRBV7-8 with TRBJ2-7; the match to TRBD1 covers 10 bases. Germline CDR1 and CDR2: SGHVS and FQNEAQ. This CDR3 is built from 16 residues. J lost 1 base, V lost 1 base, and 4 bases had no gene match. CDR3 sequence (DNA): TGTGCCAGCAGCTTAGTGACAGGGGGCTTGTCCTACGAGCAGTACTTC. Amino acid sequence: CASSLVTGGLSYEQYF.